A single sample gave rise to the 32 T cell receptor beta chains below, sequenced in a study of T cell repertoires in cytomegalovirus infection (dated by TCRdb to about 2019). Sequencing took place on an Illumina HiSeq 1500. TCRdb's own reprocessing of the public reads used fastp at Q25 and MiXCR and kept productive beta chains. Every entry covers one CDR3 protein and lists the most common genes and DNA from its rows. This sample has about 240,000 distinct CDR3 sequences in its table, and around 12% of those were observed once. The biggest ten clones account for 1.5% to 2% of the sample. Specimen: PBMCs. The source is a human donor in good health (CMV status not recorded). Some clones in this sample may be carry-over from other donors' samples.

This clonotype was detected many times. The V and J genes are TRBV25-1 and TRBJ1-1; a weak D match, TRBD1 (5 bases). With 3 bases removed from V and 7 bases from J, the gap between germline ends came to 15 bases. This CDR3 spans 14 amino acids. Germline-derived CDR1 and CDR2 are MGHDK and SYGVNS. CDR3 in DNA: TGTGCCAGCAGTGAGTCCGGGACGGGGGGTGAAGCTTTCTTT. Encoded protein: CASSESGTGGEAFF. The full variable domain, in which reference TRBV25-1 and TRBJ1-1 provide the parts outside the CDR3, is EADIYQTPRYLVIGTGKKITLECSQTMGHDKMYWYQQDPGMELHLIHYSYGVNSTEKGDLSSESTVSRIRTEHFPLTLESARPSHTSQYLCASSESGTGGEAFFGQGTRLTVV.

This clonotype was observed a handful of times. V and J are TRBV20-1 and TRBJ2-3; TRBD2 aligns across 8 bases. Germline V gene sequence: CDR1 DFQATT, CDR2 SNEGSKA (reference sequence). The V segment lost 6 bases and the J segment 1 base; nucleotides outside the gene matches: 6. The CDR3 is made up of 14 amino acids. The CDR3 region is CSARGGSGTDTQYF. The CDR3 DNA is TGCAGTGCCCGGGGGGGTAGCGGCACAGATACGCAGTATTTT.

The sample holds many counts of this clonotype. The chain carries TRBV7-2 and TRBJ1-5; no firm D call. The V and J ends lost 5 bases and 3 bases respectively, with 8 bases between them. The CDR3 has 13 residues. The germline V gene has CDR1 SGHTA and CDR2 FQGNSA. CDR3 amino acids: CASSTGPNQPQHF. In DNA form, the CDR3 reads TGTGCCAGCAGCACTGGTCCCAATCAGCCCCAGCATTTT.

The rearrangement uses TRBV7-9 and TRBJ2-3; D is unresolved. V was shortened by 5 bases and J by 0 bases, with 15 bases between the two germline ends. This CDR3 has 16 residues. Germline-derived CDR1 and CDR2 are SEHNR and FQNEAQ (reference sequence). The CDR3 region is CASSLGTTPSTDTQYF. DNA for the CDR3: TGTGCCAGCAGCCTGGGCACAACCCCTAGCACAGATACGCAGTATTTT. Using reference TRBV7-9 and TRBJ2-3 for the parts outside the CDR3, the full variable domain is DTGVSQNPRHKITKRGQNVTFRCDPISEHNRLYWYRQTLGQGPEFLTYFQNEAQLEKSRLLSDRFSAERPKGSFSTLEIQRTEQGDSAMYLCASSLGTTPSTDTQYFGPGTRLTVL.

At least ten counts were recorded for this clonotype. This chain connects TRBV7-8 to TRBJ1-6; D is uncertain. CDR3 length: 13 residues. Germline lookup yields CDR1 SGHVS and CDR2 FQNEAQ. Trimming removed 7 bases from V and 7 bases from J, with 11 bases in between. This CDR3 reads CASNQLRNSPLHF. The CDR3 bases are TGTGCCAGCAACCAGCTGAGAAATTCACCCCTCCACTTT.

This clonotype has just a few counts. The rearrangement links TRBV29-1 to TRBJ2-7; D gene unclear. The CDR3 length is 15 residues. Germline CDR1 reads SQVTM; CDR2 reads ANQGSEA. V was shortened by 7 bases and J by 5 bases, with 24 bases between the two germline ends. CDR3 residues: CSAHSGPRSPNEQYF. The CDR3 nucleotides are TGCAGCGCTCACTCCGGCCCACGAAGCCCCAACGAGCAGTACTTC.

This clonotype appeared many times. CDR3 bases: TGCAGTGCTAAGAGAGGGACCTACGAGCAGTACTTC. Its translation is CSAKRGTYEQYF. The rearrangement uses TRBV20-1 and TRBJ2-7, with TRBD2 as a possible D gene (5 bases). The CDR3 is 12 amino acids. Germline assignment: CDR1 DFQATT and CDR2 SNEGSKA (reference sequence). Trimming took 4 bases from V and 2 from J, leaving 9 bases between them.

This rearrangement joins TRBV19 to TRBJ1-5; the match to TRBD1 covers 8 bases. The CDR3 spans 15 residues. Trimming removed 5 bases from V and 6 bases from J; junction bases left unmatched: 9. From germline, CDR1 is LNHDA and CDR2 SQIVND (reference sequence). The CDR3 DNA sequence: TGTGCCAGTAGTGTCGGACAGGGAGGATCTCAGCCCCAGCATTTT. Translation: CASSVGQGGSQPQHF.

This clonotype was counted many times. The chain joins TRBV12-3 or TRBV12-4 to TRBJ2-7; the match to TRBD2 covers 13 bases. J gave up 4 bases and V 6 bases, and 9 bases lay outside the gene matches. The CDR3 is 16 amino acids. In DNA form, the CDR3 reads TGTGCCAGCAGCCCACTCAGGACTAGCGGGAGATACGAGCAGTACTTC. Encoded protein: CASSPLRTSGRYEQYF.

The chain joins TRBV5-1 to TRBJ1-4, with a weak D call TRBD1 (6 bases). This CDR3 region has 16 residues. V lost 0 bases, J lost 8 bases, and 17 bases lay in between. Germline CDR1 SGHRS, CDR2 YFSETQ. This CDR3 reads CASSLGQGRSWEKLFF. In DNA, the CDR3 is TGCGCCAGCAGCTTGGGTCAGGGGCGCTCTTGGGAAAAACTGTTTTTT.

This sequence joins TRBV19 and TRBJ2-6; no reliable D call. V was trimmed by 2 bases and J by 4 bases, leaving 6 bases between them. Germline CDR1 LNHDA, CDR2 SQIVND (reference sequence). The CDR3 covers 14 residues. The CDR3 DNA is TGTGCCAGTAGTATATCCACCGGGGCCAACGTCCTGACTTTC. Translation gives CASSISTGANVLTF.

Notes on this clonotype: A read error may explain this, as a much larger clone is one base away. This chain uses TRBV7-3 with TRBJ2-3; TRBD2 is a possible D gene (6 bases). The germline V and J ends were trimmed by 5 bases and 2 bases, with 17 bases remaining between them. CDR3 size: 16 residues. CDR1 and CDR2 from the germline V gene are SGHTA and FQGTGA. The CDR3 DNA reads TGTGCCAGCAGCATAGACCAGCGGGCCTTCACAGATACGCAGTATTTT. Encoded protein: CASSIDQRAFTDTQYF.

This clonotype was seen only a few times. This chain joins TRBV12-3 or TRBV12-4 and TRBJ2-1, with 8 bases that match TRBD1. The CDR3 has 13 amino acids. V gave up 5 bases and J gave up 7 bases; unmatched junction bases: 4. In DNA form, the CDR3 reads TGTGCCAGCAGTCACAGGGGGAGAAATGAGCAGTTCTTC. Amino acids: CASSHRGRNEQFF.

With regard to this clonotype: This may be a read error, as it is one base from a much larger clone. This sequence joins TRBV29-1 and TRBJ1-1, with D possibly TRBD1 on 5 matching bases. V lost 1 base, J lost 1 base, and 7 bases lay in between. There are 13 residues in the CDR3. In germline, CDR1 is SQVTM, CDR2 ANQGSEA. This CDR3 reads CSVEAQGNTEAFF. The CDR3 DNA is TGCAGCGTTGAAGCCCAGGGGAACACTGAAGCTTTCTTT.

The sample holds many counts of this clonotype. The rearrangement uses TRBV11-3 and TRBJ2-7; TRBD2 is a possible D gene (5 bases). CDR3 length: 13 amino acids. Trimming removed 9 bases from V and 0 bases from J, with 12 bases in between. Germline CDR1 SGHNT, CDR2 YENEEA. The CDR3: CASRGPSSYEQYF. CDR3 coding DNA: TGTGCCAGTCGAGGGCCAAGCTCCTACGAGCAGTACTTC. The full variable domain, its missing parts supplied by reference TRBV11-3 and TRBJ2-7, is EAGVVQSPRYKIIEKKQPVAFWCNPISGHNTLYWYLQNLGQGPELLIRYENEEAVDDSQLPKDRFSAERLKGVDSTLKIQPAELGDSAVYLCASRGPSSYEQYFGPGTRLTVT.

The V and J genes are TRBV6-2 or TRBV6-3 and TRBJ2-7; 8 nucleotides align to TRBD2. The CDR3 has 15 amino acids. V lost 5 bases, J lost 2 bases, and 8 bases stayed unmatched. Germline-derived CDR1 and CDR2 are MNHEY and SVGEGT. In DNA, the CDR3 is TGTGCCAGCAGTAAACGGGGGGGAGACACCTACGAGCAGTACTTC. It translates to CASSKRGGDTYEQYF.

This clonotype was seen many times. The genes are TRBV7-2 and TRBJ2-3, with TRBD2 identical over 8 bases. The CDR3 extends over 15 amino acids. Germline V gene data show CDR1 as SGHTA and CDR2 as FQGNSA. J lost 2 bases, V lost 2 bases, and 3 bases had no gene match. The CDR3 here is CASSLKAGDTDTQYF. The CDR3 DNA reads as TGTGCCAGCAGCTTAAAAGCGGGGGACACAGATACGCAGTATTTT. Looking up the rest from reference TRBV7-2 and TRBJ2-3 gives the full variable domain: GAGVSQSPSNKVTEKGKDVELRCDPISGHTALYWYRQSLGQGLEFLIYFQGNSAPDKSGLPSDRFSAERTGGSVSTLTIQRTQQEDSAVYLCASSLKAGDTDTQYFGPGTRLTVL.

This clonotype came up many times. The V and J genes are TRBV7-2 and TRBJ2-5; the D gene could be TRBD1 or TRBD2 (5 bases each). Trimming left V 2 bases short and J 2 bases short, with 9 bases between. CDR1 is SGHTA and CDR2 is FQGNSA in the germline V gene. This CDR3 has 14 residues. The CDR3 protein is CASSLWGLQETQYF. CDR3 bases: TGTGCCAGCAGCTTATGGGGGTTACAAGAGACCCAGTACTTC.

This clonotype was detected many times. The chain joins TRBV6-1 to TRBJ1-1; D is perhaps TRBD1 (6 bases). V dropped 7 bases and J dropped 1 base, with 13 bases sitting between them. CDR3 length: 14 residues. Germline CDR1 and CDR2: MNHNS and SASEGT. CDR3 region: CASTQQGQNTEAFF. The CDR3 DNA reads as TGTGCCAGCACCCAACAGGGACAGAACACTGAAGCTTTCTTT.

There are a few counts of this clonotype. The rearrangement joins TRBV19 to TRBJ2-5; D not resolved. V lost 3 bases and J 2 bases, leaving 7 bases between the germline ends. This CDR3 comprises 13 residues. Per the germline V gene, CDR1 is LNHDA and CDR2 is SQIVND (reference sequence). The CDR3 region is CASSMGFQETQYF. In DNA, the CDR3 is TGTGCCAGTAGTATGGGGTTTCAAGAGACCCAGTACTTC.

This clonotype showed up many times. The chain joins TRBV24-1 to TRBJ2-7; D possibly corresponds to TRBD2 (5 bases). Deletions cut 3 bases from V and 5 bases from J, with 10 bases between. Germline CDR1 and CDR2: KGHDR and SFDVKD. CDR3 length equals 13 residues. DNA of the CDR3: TGTGCCACCAGTGATGGGAGCAGGAACGAGCAGTACTTC. This translates into CATSDGSRNEQYF.

This clonotype was detected a few times. The chain combines TRBV28 with TRBJ1-1; D remains ambiguous. Trimming removed 4 bases at V and 11 bases at J, with 20 bases between. CDR3 size: 14 residues. The germline gives CDR1 MDHEN, CDR2 SYDVKM. CDR3 sequence reads: CASSSPLGAYGAFF. The CDR3 nucleotides are TGTGCCAGCAGTTCCCCCCTGGGAGCCTACGGGGCTTTCTTT.

This chain links TRBV29-1 with TRBJ2-2, with TRBD1 identical over 7 bases. This CDR3 region has 14 residues. The germline CDR1 and CDR2 sequences are SQVTM and ANQGSEA. Germline trimming cut 5 bases from V and 5 bases from J; bases unmatched to any gene: 8. CDR3 loop: CSVKQGFSTGELFF. Here the CDR3 DNA reads TGCAGCGTTAAACAGGGGTTTAGTACCGGGGAGCTGTTTTTT.

This clonotype has more than one count but fewer than ten. J is TRBJ1-6 and V is TRBV28; D perhaps matches TRBD1 (5 bases). The V gene's germline CDR1 is MDHEN and CDR2 SYDVKM. The CDR3 runs to 16 residues. Trimming pared 5 bases from V and 8 bases from J, leaving 19 bases between. CDR3 region: CASSAPGTGGDSPLHF. The DNA of the CDR3 is TGTGCCAGCAGTGCCCCCGGGACGGGAGGGGATTCACCCCTCCACTTT.

This clonotype was seen more than once but under ten times. The chain joins TRBV12-3 or TRBV12-4 to TRBJ2-7; D not certain. The CDR3 extends over 13 amino acids. Trimming left V 3 bases short and J 2 bases short, with 8 bases between. DNA of the CDR3: TGTGCCAGCAGTTTTGGCGGTACCTACGAGCAGTACTTC. Protein sequence: CASSFGGTYEQYF.

This clonotype was seen at least ten times. The rearrangement uses TRBV19 and TRBJ2-3; the match to TRBD1 covers 7 bases. The J segment lost 3 bases and the V segment lost 7 bases, leaving 7 bases of the junction unmatched. CDR1 and CDR2 from the germline V gene are LNHDA and SQIVND (reference sequence). This CDR3 is built from 14 residues. In DNA, the CDR3 is TGTGCCAGTACAACACAGGGGAATACAGATACGCAGTATTTT. Residues: CASTTQGNTDTQYF.

In this sample, this clonotype turned up a few times. The chain couples TRBV2 to TRBJ2-3; D remains unclear. The CDR3 loop spans 13 amino acids. Germline lookup yields CDR1 SNHLY and CDR2 FYNNEI. Trimming stripped 6 bases from V and 6 bases from J, with 13 bases between. CDR3 coding DNA: TGTGCCAGCAGATCACCTTATCCTGATACGCAGTATTTT. It translates to CASRSPYPDTQYF.

V and J are TRBV14 and TRBJ2-1; 11 nucleotides line up with TRBD2. The CDR3 has 19 residues. Germline V gene data show CDR1 as SGHDN and CDR2 as FVKESK. V lost 0 bases and J lost 8; bases outside the gene matches: 15. CDR3: CASSQDPGLAVTTRDEQFF. DNA of the CDR3: TGTGCCAGCAGCCAAGATCCGGGACTAGCGGTCACCACTAGGGATGAGCAGTTCTTC.

The chain uses TRBV9 and TRBJ2-5; D is perhaps TRBD1 (6 bases). Germline CDR1 and CDR2: SGDLS and YYNGEE. The CDR3 spans 14 residues. V shed 0 bases and J shed 3 bases, with 9 bases lying between them. The CDR3 region has the DNA TGTGCCAGCAGCGTAGAGCCAGGGGAAGAGACCCAGTACTTC. This gives the protein CASSVEPGEETQYF.

This clonotype has a handful of counts. The chain employs TRBV6-5 and TRBJ1-3; D is unresolved. The CDR3 is 14 amino acids. Trimming took off 4 bases at V and 4 bases at J, with 11 bases between the two ends. Germline V gives CDR1 MNHEY, CDR2 SVGAGI. The CDR3: CASSLSGRGNTIYF. The CDR3 DNA follows: TGTGCCAGCAGTTTATCGGGCCGGGGAAACACCATATATTTT.

The sample holds many counts of this clonotype. The chain employs TRBV28 and TRBJ2-5; D is possibly TRBD2 (6 bases). V lost 4 bases and J 4 bases, leaving 16 bases between the germline ends. Per germline, CDR1 MDHEN and CDR2 SYDVKM. This CDR3 contains 15 residues. The CDR3 is CASSSPGQGGETQYF. DNA of the CDR3: TGTGCCAGCAGTTCCCCCGGGCAGGGAGGAGAGACCCAGTACTTC.

This clonotype was found many times. The rearrangement uses TRBV7-2 and TRBJ2-3, with TRBD2 identical over 12 bases. V shed 3 bases and J 4 bases; nucleotides not matched to a gene: 2. The CDR3 totals 15 residues. From germline, CDR1 is SGHTA and CDR2 FQGNSA. As DNA, the CDR3 is TGTGCCAGCAGCTTTACTAGCGGGAGGTCAGATACGCAGTATTTT. Its translation is CASSFTSGRSDTQYF.